This record covers a single T cell receptor beta chain. This CDR3 is built from 16 residues. CDR1 and CDR2 from the germline V gene are SGHNT and YYREEE (reference sequence). V lost 4 bases to trimming and J lost 1 base, with 14 bases between them. For the library, individual cDNA molecules each received unique molecular identifiers. Methods used by the authors: Sampled TCR counts reached a median of around 89,000 per sample, with values ranging from roughly 20,000 to 750,000. TCRdb re-called the RACE reads through MiXCR, storing one row per CDR3 protein. The V and J calls come from TCRdb's annotation, not from the publication. The sample holds around 47,000 distinct CDR3 sequences, about 4% seen once. These data originate in a study of human T cells and chemical hapten exposure. Study at large: Mainly, slight library volume differences in the pool made TCR yields vary.

Time point meaning: healthy volunteer bleed at 6 weeks. Unfractionated whole blood served as the source for total RNA extraction. This chain connects TRBV5-4 to TRBJ2-2; D may correspond to TRBD1 or TRBD2 (5 bases each). Material for sequencing was whole blood. The sequence came from a human donor in good health. Some clones in this sample may be carry-over from other donors' samples. CDR3 sequence reads: CASSLYGTGNTGELFF. Written as DNA, the CDR3 is TGTGCCAGCAGCCTATACGGGACCGGGAACACCGGGGAGCTGTTTTTT. The full variable domain, its missing parts supplied by reference TRBV5-4 and TRBJ2-2, is ETGVTQSPTHLIKTRGQQVTLRCSSQSGHNTVSWYQQALGQGPQFIFQYYREEENGRGNFPPRFSGLQFPNYSSELNVNALELDDSALYLCASSLYGTGNTGELFFGEGSRLTVL.